Listed here is a single T cell receptor (beta chain). This clone was detected only once. The antigen this receptor binds is unknown. Base qualities are not recorded, but no much larger clone differs from it by a single base. The data originate from a study of blood T cell repertoires in COVID-19 (dated by TCRdb to about 2020). About the investigation overall: Samples covering the acute and convalescent phases of COVID-19 were provided by collaborators in the United States, Italy and Spain. The prospective study material was composed of cDNA or gDNA derived from T cells, B-cell-depleted T cells, or PBMCs. Subjects who had been exposed to COVID-19, were actively infected with it, or had recovered from it provided the deeply sampled blood TCRbeta repertoires that made up the dataset. A freely available public database, intended as a resource for researchers studying the immune response to SARS-CoV-2, is where the repertoires were released. Samples came from the ongoing ImmuneRACE study (first 160 participants) plus 1,254 subjects from 6 global collaborators. Sample metadata almost always included a de-identified subject ID, COVID-19 status, age in years and sex. Where available, HLA class I and class II types were taken from metadata supplied by the sample provider and were not determined by assay-based typing.

TCRbeta CDR3 regions were amplified from genomic DNA using the immunoSEQ Assay, a bias-controlled multiplex PCR. Turning to the authors' computational methods: The number of nucleated cells in each sample was estimated from the amplification of reference gene primers within the assay. Sequence reads were collapsed and filtered to measure the absolute abundance of every unique TCRbeta CDR3 rearrangement. For each sample, productive Simpson clonality was calculated as the square root of Simpson's diversity index over productive rearrangements. TCRdb carries this immuneACCESS record with in-frame sequences only. Its versions omit some clonotypes, under half of them owing to an unresolved V gene in the studies checked, with the rest unexplained. That table is the source of V, J and clone size, and D and trimming were worked out from the DNA. Recorded for this sample are 150,000 to 250,000 clones; about 93% of them occurred a single time. The ten largest clones represent 0.6% to 0.9% of the sample.

CDR1 MNHNY and CDR2 SVGAGI were looked up in the germline V gene (reference sequence). V is cut by 0 bases and J by 2 bases, and the space between the germline ends is 7 bases. The CDR3 numbers 14 residues from cysteine through phenylalanine. The retained sequence is limited to the CDR3, 42 bases, with the frame set at the first base. What the authors observed across the whole study: The quantity of clinical and demographic metadata differed by source and by participant and was supplied without curation.

In Seattle, one collaborating source enrolled patients while the infection was active and tracked those patients longitudinally over the course of disease. Each collaborating institution followed its own protocols to collect whole blood in K2EDTA tubes. Collaborator samples were shipped for TCRbeta analysis as frozen whole blood, isolated PBMCs, or DNA extracted from either sample type. The rearrangement joined TRBV6-6 to TRBJ1-2; the D gene assignment is ambiguous. The material sequenced was peripheral blood. This TCR derives from a man in his thirties or forties with COVID-19, enrolled during active disease. The nucleotide sequence is given as TGTGCCAGCAGTTACTCTGCCGGGAACTATGGCTACACCTTC. Its translation is CASSYSAGNYGYTF.